These T cell receptor beta chains were read from a single sample in a study of control samples from healthy donors and cancer patients. Clones were sequenced by immunoSEQ multiplex PCR, and TCRdb holds only the in-frame ones, with some missing. The sample gives about 120,000 clones, 88% of which show up once; around 3.4% is in the top ten. Sequencing used blood. The receptors were sampled from a man aged 35 to 55 in good health. The CDR3 runs from the conserved cysteine through the conserved F or W. Fields, in order: clone size, J gene, D gene, V gene, CDR3 protein, CDR3 DNA. The D gene is left open where the match is weak. Clone size appears in some rows only: once, few, many, or a class for an expanded clone.

-,TRBJ1-1,-,TRBV9,CASKQGLNTEAFF,TGTGCCAGCAAACAGGGCCTGAACACTGAAGCTTTCTTT
-,TRBJ2-5,TRBD2,TRBV5-1,CASSSTSGGETQYF,TGCGCCAGCAGCTCGACTAGCGGGGGTGAGACCCAGTACTTC
-,TRBJ1-1,TRBD1,TRBV29-1,CSVEDKDRGRLTEAFF,TGCAGCGTTGAAGACAAGGACAGGGGGCGTCTGACTGAAGCTTTCTTT
few,TRBJ2-5,-,TRBV7-8,CASSLEGGKTQYF,TGTGCCAGCAGCTTAGAGGGAGGCAAGACCCAGTACTTC
-,TRBJ2-2,TRBD1,TRBV3-1/TRBV3-2,CASSQERRQGAIGELFF,TGTGCCAGCAGCCAAGAGAGGAGACAGGGGGCAATCGGGGAGCTGTTTTTT
-,TRBJ2-2,-,TRBV7-9,CASSPTGELFF,TGTGCCAGCAGCCCGACCGGGGAGCTGTTTTTT
-,TRBJ1-1,-,TRBV7-3,CASSATISPNTEAFF,TGTGCCAGCAGCGCGACAATCTCTCCGAACACTGAAGCTTTCTTT
-,TRBJ2-7,TRBD1,TRBV11-2,CASSLQGTGLEQYF,TGTGCCAGCAGCTTACAGGGGACAGGGCTCGAGCAGTACTTC
-,TRBJ1-3,TRBD1,TRBV7-6,CASSPGTGGEGGNTIYF,TGTGCCAGCAGCCCCGGGACAGGGGGAGAAGGTGGAAACACCATATATTTT
-,TRBJ1-1,-,TRBV6-1,CASSEARKGRTEAFF,TGTGCCAGCAGTGAAGCTAGGAAAGGGAGGACTGAAGCTTTCTTT
once,TRBJ2-1,TRBD2,TRBV18,CASSPPSSGGWNEQFF,TGTGCCAGCTCACCACCGTCTAGCGGGGGATGGAATGAGCAGTTCTTC
-,TRBJ1-2,-,TRBV28,CASSLLGSTNYGYTF,TGTGCCAGCAGTTTATTAGGCAGTACTAACTATGGCTACACCTTC
once,TRBJ2-7,-,TRBV12-1,CASSFGGGEQYF,TGTGCCAGCAGCTTTGGAGGGGGGGAGCAGTACTTC
-,TRBJ2-5,-,TRBV18,CASSPGRQETQYF,TGTGCCAGCTCACCAGGGCGCCAAGAGACCCAGTACTTC
once,TRBJ1-5,-,TRBV7-8,CASSLASGNQPQHF,TGTGCCAGCAGCTTAGCGAGTGGCAATCAGCCCCAGCATTTT
once,TRBJ2-7,TRBD1,TRBV6-1,CASREAGTGRNEQYF,TGTGCCAGCAGGGAAGCCGGGACAGGGAGGAACGAGCAGTACTTC
once,TRBJ2-2,TRBD1,TRBV23-1,CASSQSGTGATGELFF,TGCGCCAGCAGTCAATCGGGGACAGGGGCCACCGGGGAGCTGTTTTTT
once,TRBJ1-5,-,TRBV7-9,CASSLRGGPNQPQHF,TGTGCCAGCAGCTTAAGGGGGGGACCCAATCAGCCCCAGCATTTT
-,TRBJ1-5,TRBD1,TRBV2,CASAGQANQPQHF,TGTGCCAGCGCCGGACAGGCGAATCAGCCCCAGCATTTT
-,TRBJ1-3,TRBD1,TRBV7-9,CASSGGTGAGNTIYF,TGTGCCAGCAGCGGCGGGACAGGCGCAGGAAACACCATATATTTT
-,TRBJ2-7,-,TRBV6-1,CASMIGGRQSYEQYF,TGTGCCAGCATGATCGGGGGACGTCAATCCTACGAGCAGTACTTC
-,TRBJ1-5,-,TRBV7-8,CASSLETYSNQPQHF,TGTGCCAGCAGCTTAGAGACATATAGCAATCAGCCCCAGCATTTT
-,TRBJ1-1,-,TRBV4-1,CASSQPRTANTEAFF,TGCGCCAGCAGCCAACCCCGGACAGCCAACACTGAAGCTTTCTTT
-,TRBJ2-7,-,TRBV10-3,CASGDTSYEQYF,TGTGCCAGCGGAGACACCTCCTACGAGCAGTACTTC
-,TRBJ2-4,-,TRBV7-2,CASSLAPRVEQNIQYF,TGTGCCAGCAGCTTAGCGCCCCGGGTGGAGCAAAACATTCAGTACTTC
medium-sized,TRBJ2-1,TRBD1,TRBV19,CASFGQGASREQFF,TGTGCCAGTTTCGGACAGGGGGCCTCGAGGGAGCAGTTCTTC
-,TRBJ2-2,TRBD2,TRBV19,CASTGSGGITGELFF,TGTGCCAGCACGGGGAGCGGGGGCATCACCGGGGAGCTGTTTTTT
-,TRBJ1-3,-,TRBV5-1,CASSPDVGSGNTIYF,TGCGCCAGCAGCCCGGACGTCGGCTCTGGAAACACCATATATTTT
few,TRBJ1-4,-,TRBV15,CATRAWPGKLFF,TGTGCCACCAGGGCGTGGCCAGGAAAACTGTTTTTT
-,TRBJ2-7,-,TRBV9,CASSVDAGQKYF,TGTGCCAGCAGCGTAGATGCGGGACAAAAGTACTTC
-,TRBJ1-3,-,TRBV9,CASSVALGGSGNTIYF,TGTGCCAGCAGCGTAGCTCTGGGCGGCTCTGGAAACACCATATATTTT
-,TRBJ2-7,TRBD1,TRBV18,CASQPSTGEEQYF,TGTGCCAGCCAACCGAGCACAGGGGAAGAGCAGTACTTC
-,TRBJ1-2,-,TRBV12-3/TRBV12-4,CASSETRTHGYTF,TGTGCCAGCAGCGAAACCCGGACTCATGGCTACACCTTC
-,TRBJ2-3,-,TRBV6-6,CASSETPSIGRYF,TGTGCCAGCAGCGAGACCCCTAGCATCGGACGGTATTTT
-,TRBJ2-2,-,TRBV5-4,CASSLGGGRDTGELFF,TGTGCCAGCAGCTTGGGAGGGGGTAGGGACACCGGGGAGCTGTTTTTT
-,TRBJ2-7,TRBD1,TRBV6-5,CAGSPRTGRGEQYF,TGTGCCGGCAGTCCACGGACAGGTAGGGGCGAGCAGTACTTC
-,TRBJ2-1,-,TRBV5-4,CASSLRGYEQFF,TGTGCCAGCAGCTTGCGAGGCTATGAGCAGTTCTTC
-,TRBJ2-7,-,TRBV7-2,CASSQGSGAILEQYF,TGTGCCAGCAGCCAGGGGTCGGGAGCCATCTTAGAGCAGTACTTC
-,TRBJ1-1,-,TRBV7-2,CASSLAKGRGNTEAFF,TGTGCCAGCAGCTTAGCCAAGGGTAGGGGGAACACTGAAGCTTTCTTT
-,TRBJ2-4,TRBD1,TRBV3-1/TRBV3-2,CASSQFSGRGYGGAKNIQYF,TGTGCCAGCAGCCAATTTTCGGGCAGGGGGTACGGTGGGGCCAAAAACATTCAGTACTTC
-,TRBJ2-4,TRBD2,TRBV12-3/TRBV12-4,CASSPAGRNIQYF,TGTGCCAGCAGTCCAGCGGGGAGAAACATTCAGTACTTC
-,TRBJ1-2,-,TRBV3-1/TRBV3-2,CASSQATGNYGYTF,TGTGCCAGCAGCCAAGCGACAGGCAACTATGGCTACACCTTC
-,TRBJ2-1,-,TRBV19,CASSIDGGSYNEQFF,TGTGCCAGTAGTATAGATGGGGGTTCCTACAATGAGCAGTTCTTC
-,TRBJ1-6,TRBD1,TRBV7-9,CASSLTGQGTSYNSPLHF,TGTGCCAGCAGCCTCACCGGACAGGGGACCTCCTATAATTCACCCCTCCACTTT
-,TRBJ1-2,-,TRBV10-2,CASSGSGYGYTF,TGCGCCAGCAGTGGAAGCGGATATGGCTACACCTTC
-,TRBJ1-1,-,TRBV19,CASSIGANTEAFF,TGTGCCAGTAGTATTGGGGCTAACACTGAAGCTTTCTTT
-,TRBJ1-2,-,TRBV5-5,CASSSSRDLGSGYTF,TGTGCCAGCAGCTCTAGTAGGGACTTGGGGTCTGGCTACACCTTC
-,TRBJ2-7,-,TRBV5-1,CASSLGDNNPLEQYF,TGCGCCAGCAGCTTGGGGGACAACAATCCCCTCGAGCAGTACTTC
-,TRBJ2-3,TRBD1,TRBV10-2,CASRDFTGGGGDTQYF,TGCGCCAGCAGAGATTTCACAGGGGGTGGTGGAGATACGCAGTATTTT
few,TRBJ2-3,-,TRBV27,CASSLSPSIYTQYF,TGTGCCAGCAGTTTATCGCCTAGCATCTATACGCAGTATTTT
-,TRBJ2-3,TRBD1,TRBV2,CATRTGFDTQYF,TGTGCCACCAGGACAGGGTTCGATACGCAGTATTTT